The entry that follows covers one T cell receptor (beta chain) sequence. TCRdb analysed the 5' RACE reads with MiXCR anew, one entry per CDR3 protein. Among over 250,000 distinct CDR3 sequences listed, over 4.5% were seen once. The sample belongs to a study of T cells after yellow fever vaccination. CDR1 SGHRS and CDR2 YFSETQ come from the germline V gene. CDR3 length: 15 residues. J lost 8 bases, V lost 4 bases, and 11 bases had no gene match. The source of this sequence is a man between 18 and 35 years old who received the YFV17D yellow fever vaccine. The sample in question was CD4+ T cells sorted from PBMCs, obtained on the day of the yellow fever booster vaccination. The V and J genes are TRBV5-1 and TRBJ2-1; TRBD1 agrees at 8 bases. CDR3 sequence: CASSPDHRGSHEQFF. The CDR3 DNA sequence: TGCGCCAGCAGCCCCGACCACAGGGGGTCCCATGAGCAGTTCTTC. Looking up the rest from reference TRBV5-1 and TRBJ2-1 gives the full variable domain: KAGVTQTPRYLIKTRGQQVTLSCSPISGHRSVSWYQQTPGQGLQFLFEYFSETQRNKGNFPGRFSGRQFSNSRSEMNVSTLELGDSALYLCASSPDHRGSHEQFFGPGTRLTVL.